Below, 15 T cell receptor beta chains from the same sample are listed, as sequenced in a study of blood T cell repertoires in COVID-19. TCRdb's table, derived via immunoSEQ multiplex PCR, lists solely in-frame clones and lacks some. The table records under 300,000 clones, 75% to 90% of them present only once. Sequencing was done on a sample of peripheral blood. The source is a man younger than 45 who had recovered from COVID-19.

The CDR3 DNA reads TGTGCTTCAAACGGGGGGTACTCTGGAAACACCATATATTTT. The encoded protein is CASNGGYSGNTIYF. The rearrangement joins TRBV19 to TRBJ1-3; D may be TRBD1 (5 bases). Germline V CDR1 and CDR2: LNHDA, SQIVND (reference sequence). This CDR3 has 14 amino acids.

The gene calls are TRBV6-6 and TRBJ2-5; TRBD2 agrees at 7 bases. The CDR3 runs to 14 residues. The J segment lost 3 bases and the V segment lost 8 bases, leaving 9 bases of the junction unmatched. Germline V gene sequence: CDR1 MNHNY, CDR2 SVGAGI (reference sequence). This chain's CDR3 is CASSEGRGKETQYF. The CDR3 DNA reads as TGTGCCAGCTCGGAGGGGCGGGGGAAAGAGACCCAGTACTTC.

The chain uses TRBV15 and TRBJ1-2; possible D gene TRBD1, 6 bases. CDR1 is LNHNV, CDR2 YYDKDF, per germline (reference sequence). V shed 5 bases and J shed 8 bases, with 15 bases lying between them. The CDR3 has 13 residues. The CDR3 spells CATSDTNRAGYTF. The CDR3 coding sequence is TGTGCCACCAGCGATACTAACAGGGCCGGCTACACCTTC.

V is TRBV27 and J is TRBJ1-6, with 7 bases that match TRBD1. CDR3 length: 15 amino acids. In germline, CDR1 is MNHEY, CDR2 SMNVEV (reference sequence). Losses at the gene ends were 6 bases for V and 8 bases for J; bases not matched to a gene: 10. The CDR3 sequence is CASSRRQGVYSPLHF. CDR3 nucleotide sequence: TGTGCCAGCAGCAGGCGCCAGGGGGTTTATTCACCCCTCCACTTT.

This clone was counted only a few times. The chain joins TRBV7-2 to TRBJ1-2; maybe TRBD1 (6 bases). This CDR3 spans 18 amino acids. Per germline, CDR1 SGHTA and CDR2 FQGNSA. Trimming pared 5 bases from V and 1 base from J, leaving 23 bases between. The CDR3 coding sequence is TGTGCCAGCAGCCCCTGGGGGGGGGCTACACTGGGTAACTATGGCTACACCTTC. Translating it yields CASSPWGGATLGNYGYTF. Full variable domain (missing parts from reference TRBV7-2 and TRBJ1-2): GAGVSQSPSNKVTEKGKDVELRCDPISGHTALYWYRQSLGQGLEFLIYFQGNSAPDKSGLPSDRFSAERTGGSVSTLTIQRTQQEDSAVYLCASSPWGGATLGNYGYTFGSGTRLTVV.

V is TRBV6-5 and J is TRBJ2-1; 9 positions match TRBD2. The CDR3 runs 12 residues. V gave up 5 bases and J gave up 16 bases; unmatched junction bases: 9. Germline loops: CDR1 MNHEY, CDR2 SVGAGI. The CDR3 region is CASSTGTSLRFF. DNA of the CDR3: TGTGCCAGCAGTACCGGGACTAGCTTAAGATTCTTC.

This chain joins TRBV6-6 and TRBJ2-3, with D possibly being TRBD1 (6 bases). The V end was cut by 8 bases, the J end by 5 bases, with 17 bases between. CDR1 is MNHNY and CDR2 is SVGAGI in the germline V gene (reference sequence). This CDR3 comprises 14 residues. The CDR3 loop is CASGRGGDIDTQYF. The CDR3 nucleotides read TGTGCCAGCGGACGTGGGGGCGATATAGATACGCAGTATTTT.

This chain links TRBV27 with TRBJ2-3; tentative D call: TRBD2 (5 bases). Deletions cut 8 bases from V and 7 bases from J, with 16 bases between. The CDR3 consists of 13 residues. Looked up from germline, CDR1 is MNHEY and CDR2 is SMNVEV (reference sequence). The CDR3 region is CASGSERGNTQYF. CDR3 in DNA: TGTGCCAGCGGATCAGAGCGAGGGAATACGCAGTATTTT.

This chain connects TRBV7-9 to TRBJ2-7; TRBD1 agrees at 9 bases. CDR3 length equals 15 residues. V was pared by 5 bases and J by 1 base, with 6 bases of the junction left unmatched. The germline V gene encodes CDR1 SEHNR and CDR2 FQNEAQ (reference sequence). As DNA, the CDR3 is TGTGCCAGCAGCGCCCCGGGACAGGGTTCCTACGAGCAGTACTTC. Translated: CASSAPGQGSYEQYF.

CDR3: CASSPAPGEGNQPQHF. CDR3 nucleotide sequence: TGTGCCAGCAGCCCAGCTCCGGGGGAAGGCAATCAGCCCCAGCATTTT. This chain links TRBV3-1 (or the pseudogene TRBV3-2) with TRBJ1-5, with D possibly being TRBD1 (5 bases). CDR1 is LGHDT and CDR2 is YNNKEL in the germline V gene (reference sequence). Trimming took 4 bases from V and 2 from J, leaving 15 bases between them. CDR3 length: 16 amino acids.

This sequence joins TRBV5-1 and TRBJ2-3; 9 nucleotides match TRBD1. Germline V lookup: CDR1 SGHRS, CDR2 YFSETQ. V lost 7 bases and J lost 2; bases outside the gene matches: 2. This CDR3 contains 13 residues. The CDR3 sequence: CASGDRVTDTQYF. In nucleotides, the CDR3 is TGCGCCAGCGGGGACAGGGTCACAGATACGCAGTATTTT.

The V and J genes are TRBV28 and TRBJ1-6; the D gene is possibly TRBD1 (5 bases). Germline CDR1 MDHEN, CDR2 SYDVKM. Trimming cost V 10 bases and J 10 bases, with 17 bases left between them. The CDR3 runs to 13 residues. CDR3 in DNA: TGTGCCACCGTTATTCAGGGTGGGTCACCCCTCCACTTT. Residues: CATVIQGGSPLHF.

The CDR3 loop reads CASSVVLQANTGELFF. In DNA, the CDR3 is TGTGCCAGCAGCGTAGTACTTCAGGCGAACACCGGGGAGCTGTTTTTT. The genes are TRBV9 and TRBJ2-2; D gene uncertain. The CDR3 is made up of 16 amino acids. V dropped 0 bases and J dropped 0 bases, with 9 bases sitting between them. The germline gives CDR1 SGDLS, CDR2 YYNGEE.

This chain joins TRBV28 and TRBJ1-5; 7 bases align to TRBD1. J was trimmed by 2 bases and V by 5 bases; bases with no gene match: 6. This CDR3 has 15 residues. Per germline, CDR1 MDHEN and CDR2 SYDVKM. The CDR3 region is CASSDRVGGNQPQHF. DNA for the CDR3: TGTGCCAGCAGTGACAGGGTAGGAGGCAATCAGCCCCAGCATTTT.

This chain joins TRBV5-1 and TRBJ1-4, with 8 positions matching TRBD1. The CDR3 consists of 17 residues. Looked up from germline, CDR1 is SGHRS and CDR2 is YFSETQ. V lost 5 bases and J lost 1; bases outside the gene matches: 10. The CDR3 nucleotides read TGCGCCAGCAGTCGAGGACAGGGACCATTAACTAATGAAAAACTGTTTTTT. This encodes CASSRGQGPLTNEKLFF.